Below are 9 T cell receptor beta chains sequenced from a single sample in a study of persistence of HIV-infected CD4 T cells. These receptors have no identified antigens. This was the immunoSEQ version 4 assay in survey mode. Sequencing was performed with immunoSEQ multiplex PCR; in TCRdb, only in-frame clones are kept and a portion is missing. Among about 39,000 clones listed, about 83% were seen once. Cells were stimulated with overlapping HIV-1 Gag 15-mer peptides. CD40L-negative CD69-negative CD45RO-high memory CD4+ T cells were sorted as populations depleted of antigen-responding cells. This material consisted of cultured CD4+ T cells from PBMCs, taken from a patient who received antiretroviral therapy. The receptor source for this set is an adult with HIV. The donor label of this sample is uncertain.

This chain connects TRBV7-2 to TRBJ2-7; a possible D gene is TRBD2 (7 bases). The CDR3 contains 15 residues. Per germline, CDR1 SGHTA and CDR2 FQGNSA. Trimming shortened V by 2 bases and J by 4 bases, and 15 bases separated the two germline ends. For the CDR3, the DNA is TGTGCCAGCAGCTTAAGGTGGGGGGGCGCATACGAGCAGTACTTC. It codes for CASSLRWGGAYEQYF.

The chain combines TRBV3-1 (or the pseudogene TRBV3-2) with TRBJ1-4; no clear D. Germline CDR1 LGHDT, CDR2 YNNKEL (reference sequence). The CDR3 consists of 16 residues. The V and J ends lost 2 bases and 5 bases respectively, with 15 bases between them. CDR3: CASSQRSGGINEKLFF. The DNA for the CDR3 is TGTGCCAGCAGCCAAAGAAGCGGCGGGATAAATGAAAAACTGTTTTTT.

The chain couples TRBV5-1 to TRBJ1-1; no clear D. Trimming removed 6 bases at V and 1 base at J, with 19 bases between. Germline assignment: CDR1 SGHRS and CDR2 YFSETQ. The CDR3 covers 16 residues. CDR3 DNA: TGCGCCAGCACCCGAGGCCGGATCAGGACGAACACTGAAGCTTTCTTT. It yields the protein CASTRGRIRTNTEAFF.

The chain carries TRBV11-3 and TRBJ2-1, with D tentatively TRBD2 (6 bases). Per the germline V gene, CDR1 is SGHNT and CDR2 is YENEEA. The CDR3 has 15 residues. With 3 bases removed from V and 4 bases from J, the gap between germline ends came to 13 bases. CDR3 nucleotides: TGTGCCAGCAGCTTGGAAGACGCGGGGTACAATGAGCAGTTCTTC. Translated, it gives CASSLEDAGYNEQFF.

This chain joins TRBV6-1 and TRBJ2-1; unclear D gene. The CDR3 is 14 residues long. Germline CDR1 is MNHNS and CDR2 is SASEGT. V gave up 1 base and J gave up 5 bases, with 9 bases separating them. CDR3 sequence: CASSEVTANNEQFF. The CDR3 region has the DNA TGTGCCAGCAGTGAAGTAACCGCGAACAATGAGCAGTTCTTC.

J is TRBJ1-2 and V is TRBV7-2; D gene ambiguous. V lost 2 bases to trimming and J lost 2 bases, with 6 bases between them. Germline CDR1 SGHTA, CDR2 FQGNSA. CDR3 length: 13 residues. Written as DNA, the CDR3 is TGTGCCAGCAGCTTACAGAGGAACTATGGCTACACCTTC. Protein: CASSLQRNYGYTF. Looking up the rest from reference TRBV7-2 and TRBJ1-2 gives the full variable domain: GAGVSQSPSNKVTEKGKDVELRCDPISGHTALYWYRQSLGQGLEFLIYFQGNSAPDKSGLPSDRFSAERTGGSVSTLTIQRTQQEDSAVYLCASSLQRNYGYTFGSGTRLTVV.

This rearrangement joins TRBV5-1 to TRBJ1-5, with D possibly matching TRBD1 (6 bases). The CDR3 is 14 amino acids. Germline CDR1 is SGHRS and CDR2 is YFSETQ. The ends were cut back, 4 bases at V and 2 bases at J, with 10 bases in the middle. CDR3 amino acids: CASSEQGGNQPQHF. The CDR3 DNA is TGCGCCAGCAGCGAACAGGGAGGCAATCAGCCCCAGCATTTT. Full variable domain (remainder filled in from reference TRBV5-1 and TRBJ1-5): KAGVTQTPRYLIKTRGQQVTLSCSPISGHRSVSWYQQTPGQGLQFLFEYFSETQRNKGNFPGRFSGRQFSNSRSEMNVSTLELGDSALYLCASSEQGGNQPQHFGDGTRLSIL.

This rearrangement joins TRBV5-4 to TRBJ1-2, with 9 bases lining up with TRBD1. The CDR3 consists of 18 residues. Germline assignment: CDR1 SGHNT and CDR2 YYREEE (reference sequence). V dropped 4 bases and J dropped 0; count of bases not matched to a gene: 13. The CDR3 reads CASSPRATGGFTNYGYTF. CDR3 coding DNA: TGTGCCAGCAGCCCCAGGGCCACAGGGGGCTTCACTAACTATGGCTACACCTTC. Together with reference TRBV5-4 and TRBJ1-2, the CDR3 gives the full variable domain: ETGVTQSPTHLIKTRGQQVTLRCSSQSGHNTVSWYQQALGQGPQFIFQYYREEENGRGNFPPRFSGLQFPNYSSELNVNALELDDSALYLCASSPRATGGFTNYGYTFGSGTRLTVV.

The chain joins TRBV11-2 to TRBJ2-1; TRBD2 agrees at 9 bases. Unmatched junction bases numbered 15, after V lost 6 bases and J lost 6 bases. Germline loops: CDR1 SGHAT, CDR2 FQNNGV. The CDR3 is 17 residues long. CDR3 residues: CASRALFGASGVNEQFF. The CDR3 nucleotides read TGTGCCAGCAGAGCTTTATTTGGGGCTAGCGGGGTCAATGAGCAGTTCTTC.